This passage covers 10 T cell receptor beta chains from one sample sequenced in a study of blood T cells in healthy people across ages. A second PCR of about 7 to 11 cycles used a sample-barcoded 5' primer and a J-beta primer mix. A single record per CDR3 protein comes from TCRdb applying MiXCR to the 5' RACE reads. The sample shows 1.2 million to 1.5 million distinct CDR3 sequences, approximately 63% of them seen only once. The sequencing input was blood. All receptors derive from a man between 18 and 35 years old in good health.

The chain employs TRBV6-2 or TRBV6-3 and TRBJ2-7, with D perhaps TRBD1 (6 bases). Trimming pared 2 bases from V and 2 bases from J, leaving 16 bases between. This CDR3 has 16 amino acids. Looked up from germline, CDR1 is MNHEY and CDR2 is SVGEGT. This CDR3 reads CASSYPGHKSAYEQYF. The CDR3 DNA is TGTGCCAGCAGTTACCCGGGACACAAGTCGGCCTACGAGCAGTACTTC.

The chain employs TRBV6-5 and TRBJ2-1, with TRBD2 identical over 10 bases. V dropped 2 bases and J dropped 6; count of bases not matched to a gene: 4. The germline V gene encodes CDR1 MNHEY and CDR2 SVGAGI. The CDR3 is made up of 15 amino acids. The CDR3 reads CASSYSGRAGNEQFF. In DNA, the CDR3 is TGTGCCAGCAGTTACAGCGGGAGGGCTGGCAATGAGCAGTTCTTC.

This rearrangement joins TRBV7-2 to TRBJ2-5, with TRBD2 matching 7 bases. Per the germline V gene, CDR1 is SGHTA and CDR2 is FQGNSA. After removal of 6 bases from V and 6 bases from J, the junction contained 7 bases not matched to a gene. The CDR3 length is 13 residues. CDR3 DNA sequence: TGTGCCAGCAGAAGCGGGACGGAGAAGACCCAGTACTTC. This gives the protein CASRSGTEKTQYF.

This chain links TRBV15 with TRBJ2-7, with D perhaps TRBD1 or TRBD2 (5 bases each). CDR3 size: 14 residues. Trimming cost V 5 bases and J 2 bases, with 13 bases left between them. Germline assignment: CDR1 LNHNV and CDR2 YYDKDF (reference sequence). CDR3 residues: CATSGRGVTYEQYF. The CDR3 DNA follows: TGTGCCACCAGCGGAAGAGGGGTTACCTACGAGCAGTACTTC. The full variable domain, with the rest looked up from reference TRBV15 and TRBJ2-7, is DAMVIQNPRYQVTQFGKPVTLSCSQTLNHNVMYWYQQKSSQAPKLLFHYYDKDFNNEADTPDNFQSRRPNTSFCFLDIRSPGLGDTAMYLCATSGRGVTYEQYFGPGTRLTVT.

This chain connects TRBV5-1 to TRBJ1-2, with D hard to call. Germline loops: CDR1 SGHRS, CDR2 YFSETQ. V lost 1 base and J 5 bases, leaving 12 bases between the germline ends. This CDR3 region has 14 residues. The CDR3 loop reads CASSLPGQQYGYTF. The CDR3 bases are TGCGCCAGCAGCTTGCCGGGCCAGCAGTATGGCTACACCTTC.

The rearrangement uses TRBV4-1 and TRBJ1-3, with 7 bases identical to TRBD1. With V trimmed by 3 bases and J by 0 bases, 5 bases remained unmatched. CDR3 length equals 16 residues. Germline V gene data show CDR1 as MGHRA and CDR2 as YSYEKL. The CDR3 bases are TGCGCCAGCAGCCAGGAGGACAGGACCTCTGGAAACACCATATATTTT. It yields the protein CASSQEDRTSGNTIYF.

Only one count was recorded for this clonotype. This sequence joins TRBV24-1 and TRBJ2-1, with a weak D call TRBD2 (6 bases). Trimming shortened V by 9 bases and J by 5 bases, and 37 bases separated the two germline ends. The germline CDR1 and CDR2 sequences are KGHDR and SFDVKD. The CDR3 spans 21 residues. The CDR3 region is CATPSYGTAAMSSWEDNEQFF. The CDR3 DNA reads as TGTGCCACCCCTTCCTATGGAACGGCCGCAATGAGTAGCTGGGAGGACAATGAGCAGTTCTTC.

This chain links TRBV4-2 with TRBJ1-1, with D possibly TRBD1 on 6 matching bases. This CDR3 has 14 amino acids. CDR1 LGHNA and CDR2 YNFKEQ come from the germline V gene. The V gene lost 0 bases and the J gene lost 6 bases, with 11 bases spanning the gap. The CDR3 is CASSQDRGGSEAFF. As DNA, the CDR3 is TGTGCCAGCAGCCAAGATCGTGGGGGCTCTGAAGCTTTCTTT.

This chain joins TRBV6-6 and TRBJ1-2, with D maybe TRBD1 (6 bases). The CDR3 covers 14 residues. V was shortened by 7 bases and J by 3 bases, with 15 bases between the two germline ends. Germline values: CDR1 MNHNY, CDR2 SVGAGI (reference sequence). CDR3 region: CASTPGGAYYGYTF. CDR3 coding DNA: TGTGCCAGCACTCCCGGGGGGGCGTACTATGGCTACACCTTC.

This clonotype was detected only a few times. The rearrangement joins TRBV3-1 to TRBJ2-7; D not resolved. CDR3 length: 16 residues. V lost 4 bases to trimming and J lost 1 base, with 17 bases between them. Germline V lookup: CDR1 LGHDT, CDR2 YNNKEL (reference sequence). CDR3 coding DNA: TGTGCCAGCAGCCGTCCCGACGGCCTTTCTTCCTACGAGCAGTACTTC. Its protein is CASSRPDGLSSYEQYF.